This T cell receptor beta chain was profiled in a study of cytomegalovirus exposure and HLA in healthy donors. Use of 60 Vbeta and 13 Jbeta primers characterized the PCR. Assay used: immunoSEQ multiplex PCR; TCRdb lists only in-frame clones, some missing. There are 75,000 to 95,000 clones in the sample; approximately 80% occur only once, and around 15% lies in the top ten. Trimming removed 7 bases at V and 1 base at J, with 12 bases between. The CDR3 runs to 14 residues. Per the germline V gene, CDR1 is SNHLY and CDR2 is FYNNEI. The chain couples TRBV2 to TRBJ2-3, with no clear D. This TCR was sampled from a human donor in good health. The specimen sequenced was PBMCs. CDR3 residues: CASNHGEGTDTQYF. The CDR3 nucleotides read TGTGCCAGCAACCACGGAGAGGGCACAGATACGCAGTATTTT.